This T cell receptor (beta chain) was captured in a study of blood T cell repertoires in COVID-19. Study-level information: Some COVID-19 samples were acute and others convalescent; all came from the United States, Italy and Spain.

From germline, CDR1 is SGHNT and CDR2 YYREEE (reference sequence). Trimming cost V 2 bases and J 4 bases, with 10 bases left between them. The CDR3 sequence is 15 residues long. TCRdb's copy holds only in-frame clones and misses some; the assay was immunoSEQ multiplex PCR. The sample includes about 250,000 clones, more than 65% seen only once; the top ten take 3.4%. The chain is built from TRBV5-4 and TRBJ2-6, with D perhaps TRBD2 (5 bases). This receptor was identified in a man aged 45-65 years who had recovered from COVID-19. Specimen: PBMCs or T cells enriched from blood (not recorded which). The CDR3 is CASSLGGIGANVLTF. The CDR3 coding sequence is TGTGCCAGCAGCTTAGGAGGCATCGGGGCCAACGTCCTGACTTTC. The full variable domain, completed using reference TRBV5-4 and TRBJ2-6, is ETGVTQSPTHLIKTRGQQVTLRCSSQSGHNTVSWYQQALGQGPQFIFQYYREEENGRGNFPPRFSGLQFPNYSSELNVNALELDDSALYLCASSLGGIGANVLTFGAGSRLTVL.